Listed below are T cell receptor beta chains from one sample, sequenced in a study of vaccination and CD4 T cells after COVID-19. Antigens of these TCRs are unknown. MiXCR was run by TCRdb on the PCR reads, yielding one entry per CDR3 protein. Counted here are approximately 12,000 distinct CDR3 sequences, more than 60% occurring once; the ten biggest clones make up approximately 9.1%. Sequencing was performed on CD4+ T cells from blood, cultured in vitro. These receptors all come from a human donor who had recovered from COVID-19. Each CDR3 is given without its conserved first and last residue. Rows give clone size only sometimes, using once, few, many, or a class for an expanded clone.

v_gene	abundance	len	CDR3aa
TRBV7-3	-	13	ASSPTTSHYNEQF
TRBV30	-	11	AWSAVGTPRGY
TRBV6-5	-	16	ASSYSLGGGRSTDTQY
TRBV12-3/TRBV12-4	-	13	ASSFSENSNQPQH
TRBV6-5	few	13	ASSYGGQGPTEAF
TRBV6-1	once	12	ASKPGQGRETQY
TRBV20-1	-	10	SARQPNTEAF
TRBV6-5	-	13	ASSYPSGQGAGAF
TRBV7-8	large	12	ASSLLSANYGYT
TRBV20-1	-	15	SARTMSESSYNSPLH
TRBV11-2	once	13	ASSLETSGYNEQF
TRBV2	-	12	ASRGTGDADTQY
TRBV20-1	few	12	SARDPGEFTEAF
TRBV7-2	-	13	ASSLTGVGTDTQY
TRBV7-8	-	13	ASSRSRRAQETQY
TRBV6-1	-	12	ASSPGRPNTEAF
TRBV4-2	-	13	ASSPTRGNGEKLF
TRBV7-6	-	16	ASSSLGSGPSPTDTQY
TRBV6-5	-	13	ASSSSPGGGYGYT
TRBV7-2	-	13	ASSPDRVNTGELF
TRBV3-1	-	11	ASSQGHTDTQY
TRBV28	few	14	ASRLGGSSRAGAIY
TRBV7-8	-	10	ASSFWAGPEY
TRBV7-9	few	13	ASSSRKGGNYGYT
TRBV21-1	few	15	ASSKNLTANLSDTQY
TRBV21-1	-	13	ASSTLAGGLDEQF
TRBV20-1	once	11	SAMRTVVYEQY
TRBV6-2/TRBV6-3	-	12	ASSIRGSAQPQH
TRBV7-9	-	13	ASSSSGQGAGPQH
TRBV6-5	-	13	ASSSRAGGQETQY
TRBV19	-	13	ASSIEGGKSYEQY
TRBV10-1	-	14	ASSGPTGLATGELF
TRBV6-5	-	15	ASSYRGEGSGANVLT
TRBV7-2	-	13	ASSSSGTAGATLH
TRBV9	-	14	ASTQRGVPNTGELF
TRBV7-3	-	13	ASSPTGGRGNTIY
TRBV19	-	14	ASSPTGTRAVYGYT
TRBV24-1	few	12	ATSAGGRNTEAF
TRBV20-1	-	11	SAKRDIWFGYT
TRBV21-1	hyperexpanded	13	ASSTRQGCFHEQY
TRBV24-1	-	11	ATSGNSPDTQY
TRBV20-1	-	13	SARQRFGQSYEQY
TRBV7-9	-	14	ASSLWLAGGTDTQY
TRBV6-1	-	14	ASSQGGIGSGNTIY
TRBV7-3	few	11	ASSSGGPETQY
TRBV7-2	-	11	ASSSLRDTEAF
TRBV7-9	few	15	ASSVGTSGASTDTQY
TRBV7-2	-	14	ASSRGGQGSTGELF
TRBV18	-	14	ASSPFGSRSNQPQH
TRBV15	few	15	ATSPSWGIYSNQPQH